This TCR beta chain was documented in a study of T-cell reconstitution after alpha-beta-depleted transplantation in children. Researchers prepared the TCRbeta library using unique molecular identifiers, the study reports. One entry per CDR3 protein results from TCRdb running MiXCR on the PCR reads. Here the sample spans some 600,000 distinct CDR3 sequences, 16% being singletons. Between the trimmed V and J ends, which lost 0 bases and 0 bases, there was a span of 10 bases. The CDR3 covers 16 residues. The receptor comes from a human donor who donated a stem cell graft to a child with acute myeloid leukemia. The specimen was PBMCs from the stem cell graft donor, collected from the stem cell graft. The J gene is TRBJ2-3, the V gene TRBV12-3 or TRBV12-4, with D tentatively TRBD2 (5 bases). The CDR3 DNA is TGTGCCAGCAGTTTAGCGGGAGAGTCTAGCACAGATACGCAGTATTTT. Its protein is CASSLAGESSTDTQYF.